The 16 T cell receptor beta chains listed next were all sequenced from one sample in a study of CD8+ T cells in alopecia areata. The authors extracted RNA and reverse transcribed it into cDNA as the sequencing template. Here immunoSEQ multiplex PCR was the method, and the copy in TCRdb shows in-frame clones only, minus some. The sample has roughly 110,000 clones; 80% to 85% are singletons. Treatment indicated: oral pan-JAK inhibitor, 5-10 mg twice daily. The source was CD8+ T cells sorted from blood, collected at week 24, from a patient treated with tofacitinib. The receptors here all came from a human donor with alopecia areata.

The CDR3 sequence: CASSLVKRDTSNTGELFF. CDR3 DNA: TGTGCCAGCAGCTTGGTTAAACGGGACACCTCGAACACCGGGGAGCTGTTTTTT. V usage is TRBV5-6 and J usage is TRBJ2-2; D possibly corresponds to TRBD1 (6 bases). Germline CDR1 and CDR2: SGHDT and YYEEEE. V shed 0 bases and J shed 0 bases, with 15 bases lying between them. CDR3 size: 18 residues.

This chain joins TRBV2 and TRBJ2-7, with 9 bases matching TRBD1. The V gene's germline CDR1 is SNHLY and CDR2 FYNNEI. CDR3 length equals 13 residues. J lost 5 bases, V lost 10 bases, and 9 bases had no gene match. The CDR3 reads CATYDRGANEQYF. CDR3 nucleotides: TGTGCCACCTATGACAGGGGGGCCAACGAGCAGTACTTC.

V and J are TRBV4-1 and TRBJ2-2; possibly TRBD1 for D (5 bases). With 3 bases removed from V and 3 bases from J, the gap between germline ends came to 17 bases. The CDR3 has 17 residues. Germline V CDR1 and CDR2: MGHRA, YSYEKL. The CDR3 is CASSHLYGGRDTGELFF. The CDR3 nucleotides are TGCGCCAGCAGCCACCTCTACGGCGGCAGGGACACCGGGGAGCTGTTTTTT.

CDR3 loop: CASSSVAGDRGTQYF. For the CDR3, the DNA is TGCGCCAGCAGCTCCGTAGCGGGGGACCGGGGGACCCAGTACTTC. The chain combines TRBV5-1 with TRBJ2-5; 9 bases are a match to TRBD2. The germline CDR1 and CDR2 sequences are SGHRS and YFSETQ. The CDR3 runs to 15 residues. V gave up 3 bases and J gave up 7 bases; unmatched junction bases: 10.

This clone was seen only a few times. The chain is built from TRBV7-9 and TRBJ2-7; the match to TRBD1 covers 10 bases. Trimming removed 2 bases from V and 3 bases from J; junction bases left unmatched: 7. CDR3 length equals 16 residues. CDR1 SEHNR and CDR2 FQNEAQ come from the germline V gene (reference sequence). CDR3 sequence: CASSLPWDRGFYEQYF. The DNA for the CDR3 is TGTGCCAGCAGCTTACCATGGGACAGGGGTTTCTACGAGCAGTACTTC.

This clone was seen only a few times. V usage is TRBV7-8 and J usage is TRBJ2-5, with a possible D match to TRBD1 (6 bases). Looked up from germline, CDR1 is SGHVS and CDR2 is FQNEAQ. V shed 2 bases and J shed 5 bases, with 15 bases lying between them. This CDR3 has 15 amino acids. The CDR3 DNA sequence: TGTGCCAGCAGCTTACAGTCAGGGGCAGGGGAGACCCAGTACTTC. Translating it yields CASSLQSGAGETQYF.

V gene TRBV27 combines with J gene TRBJ2-3; D is unclear. The CDR3 is 13 residues long. Between the trimmed V and J ends, which lost 3 bases and 4 bases, there was a span of 8 bases. Looked up from germline, CDR1 is MNHEY and CDR2 is SMNVEV (reference sequence). CDR3 in amino acids: CASSFGGADTQYF. The DNA for the CDR3 is TGTGCCAGCAGTTTTGGTGGGGCAGATACGCAGTATTTT.

The chain is built from TRBV19 and TRBJ2-5; D may be TRBD1 or TRBD2 (7 bases each). This CDR3 has 18 residues. The germline gives CDR1 LNHDA, CDR2 SQIVND (reference sequence). Trimming pared 9 bases from V and 4 bases from J, leaving 30 bases between. CDR3 nucleotide sequence: TGTGCCAGCCTTCCTTCGGGGGAGGGGGCGCACGAAGGAGAGACCCAGTACTTC. Translating it yields CASLPSGEGAHEGETQYF.

This clone appeared a single time. The V gene is TRBV19, the J gene TRBJ1-2; 7 bases align to TRBD1. This CDR3 has 15 amino acids. CDR1 and CDR2 from the germline V gene are LNHDA and SQIVND (reference sequence). V was clipped by 5 bases and J by 8 bases; unmatched bases: 14. The CDR3 DNA is TGTGCCAGTAGTCCAACACTGACAGGGTTAAAAGGCTACACCTTC. The encoded protein is CASSPTLTGLKGYTF.

The J gene is TRBJ2-3, the V gene TRBV13, with D tentatively TRBD2 (6 bases). The germline V gene encodes CDR1 PRHDT and CDR2 FYEKMQ (reference sequence). The CDR3 runs 15 residues. V lost 3 bases to trimming and J lost 0 bases, with 10 bases between them. Written as DNA, the CDR3 is TGTGCCAGCAGCTTGTCGGGGGTGAGCACAGATACGCAGTATTTT. This sequence encodes CASSLSGVSTDTQYF. Complete variable domain (other parts from reference TRBV13 and TRBJ2-3): AAGVIQSPRHLIKEKRETATLKCYPIPRHDTVYWYQQGPGQDPQFLISFYEKMQSDKGSIPDRFSAQQFSDYHSELNMSSLELGDSALYFCASSLSGVSTDTQYFGPGTRLTVL.

The chain carries TRBV27 and TRBJ2-1; D remains ambiguous. The CDR3 sequence is 12 residues long. Trimming cost V 6 bases and J 8 bases, with 11 bases left between them. CDR1 and CDR2 from the germline V gene are MNHEY and SMNVEV (reference sequence). CDR3 sequence reads: CASSPGGHEQFF. CDR3 nucleotide sequence: TGTGCCAGCAGCCCCGGTGGTCATGAGCAGTTCTTC.

This clone was seen once. V is TRBV21-1 and J is TRBJ2-1. TRBV21-1 is termed a pseudogene. The CDR3 covers 15 residues. The CDR3 spells CASSKGSSNLDEQFF. The DNA of the CDR3 is TGTGCCAGCAGCAAAGGTTCAAGTAATTTGGATGAGCAGTTCTTC.

The chain recombines TRBV7-8 with TRBJ2-3, with 12 bases fitting TRBD2. Looked up from germline, CDR1 is SGHVS and CDR2 is FQNEAQ. V lost 5 bases, J lost 2 bases, and 5 bases stayed unmatched. The CDR3 totals 16 residues. For the CDR3, the DNA is TGTGCCAGCAGCACTTCTAGCGGGGGGGCCACAGATACGCAGTATTTT. This codes for CASSTSSGGATDTQYF.

The rearrangement links TRBV13 to TRBJ2-7; D possibly corresponds to TRBD1 (5 bases). CDR1 is PRHDT, CDR2 FYEKMQ, per germline (reference sequence). Trimming removed 4 bases at V and 2 bases at J, with 18 bases between. This CDR3 spans 16 amino acids. The DNA of the CDR3 is TGTGCCAGCAGCTCCTCCGACAGACTCAAGCCCTACGAGCAGTACTTC. Amino acid sequence: CASSSSDRLKPYEQYF. The variable domain in full, with the rest retrieved from reference TRBV13 and TRBJ2-7, is AAGVIQSPRHLIKEKRETATLKCYPIPRHDTVYWYQQGPGQDPQFLISFYEKMQSDKGSIPDRFSAQQFSDYHSELNMSSLELGDSALYFCASSSSDRLKPYEQYFGPGTRLTVT.

The chain uses TRBV4-3 and TRBJ2-3, with 7 bases fitting TRBD2. Germline V gives CDR1 LGHNA, CDR2 YSLEER. Germline trimming cut 2 bases from V and 0 bases from J; bases unmatched to any gene: 2. This CDR3 has 15 amino acids. CDR3 in amino acids: CASSQREGSTDTQYF. CDR3 in DNA: TGCGCCAGCAGCCAAAGGGAGGGTAGCACAGATACGCAGTATTTT.

The chain joins TRBV5-1 to TRBJ1-1; no clear D. With 0 bases removed from V and 1 base from J, the gap between germline ends came to 4 bases. Per germline, CDR1 SGHRS and CDR2 YFSETQ. The CDR3 loop spans 13 amino acids. As DNA, the CDR3 is TGCGCCAGCAGCTTGGAGAAGAACACTGAAGCTTTCTTT. Residues: CASSLEKNTEAFF.